This TCR beta chain appears in the sequencing data of a study of T cells in Graves' hyperthyroidism and ophthalmopathy. Overall study findings and caveats: Most thyroid-expanded clonotypes above 0.001 were also found in blood.

TCR beta CDR3 sequences were amplified from RNA transcripts. During a first-round RT-PCR of the TCR CDR3, the HTBI primer set was used. In TCRdb, the multiplex PCR reads were re-called with MiXCR into one record per CDR3 protein. The sample lists approximately 200,000 distinct CDR3 sequences, roughly 18% occurring once. No ophthalmopathy progression within 18 months constituted stable Graves' hyperthyroidism. This CDR3 has 16 amino acids. CDR1 and CDR2 from the germline V gene are SGDLS and YYNGEE. V was trimmed by 4 bases and J by 5 bases, leaving 21 bases between them. This clonotype showed up just once. No antigen is known for it.

The source is a man aged 35 to 55 with Graves' hyperthyroidism. The genes are TRBV9 and TRBJ2-5, with D possibly matching TRBD2 (5 bases). Sequences were obtained from blood. The DNA for the CDR3 is TGTGCCAGCAGCAAAGACCCCCATACCTCGGGGGAGACCCAGTACTTC. Protein product: CASSKDPHTSGETQYF.